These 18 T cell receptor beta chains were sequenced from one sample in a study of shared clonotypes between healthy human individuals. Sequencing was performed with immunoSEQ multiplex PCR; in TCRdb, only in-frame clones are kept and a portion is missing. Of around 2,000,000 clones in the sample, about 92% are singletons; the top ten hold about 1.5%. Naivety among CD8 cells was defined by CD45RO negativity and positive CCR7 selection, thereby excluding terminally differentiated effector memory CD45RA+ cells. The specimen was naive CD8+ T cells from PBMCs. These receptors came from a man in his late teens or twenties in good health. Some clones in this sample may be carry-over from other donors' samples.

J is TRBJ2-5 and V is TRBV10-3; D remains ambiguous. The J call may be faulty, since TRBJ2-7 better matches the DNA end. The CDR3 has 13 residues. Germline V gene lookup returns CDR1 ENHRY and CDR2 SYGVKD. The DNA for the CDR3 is TGTGCCATCAAGTCGGAGAGCTCCTACGAGCAGTACTTC. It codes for CAIKSESSYEQYF.

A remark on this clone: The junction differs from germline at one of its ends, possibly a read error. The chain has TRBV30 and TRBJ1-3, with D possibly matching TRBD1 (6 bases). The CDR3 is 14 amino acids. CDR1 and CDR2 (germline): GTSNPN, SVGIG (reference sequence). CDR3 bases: TGCTACTCCTCGAAGGACAGCTCTGGAAACACCATATATTTT. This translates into CYSSKDSSGNTIYF.

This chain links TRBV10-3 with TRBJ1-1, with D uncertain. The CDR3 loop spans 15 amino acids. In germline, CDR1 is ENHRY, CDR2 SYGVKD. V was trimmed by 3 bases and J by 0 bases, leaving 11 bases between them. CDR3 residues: CAISEQGSMNTEAFF. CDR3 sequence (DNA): TGTGCCATCAGTGAACAAGGGAGTATGAACACTGAAGCTTTCTTT.

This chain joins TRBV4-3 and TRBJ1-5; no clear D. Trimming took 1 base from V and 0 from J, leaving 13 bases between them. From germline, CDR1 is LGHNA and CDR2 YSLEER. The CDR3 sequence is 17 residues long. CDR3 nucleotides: TGCGCCAGCAGCCAAGGGGCAGGCCCCTCTAGCAATCAGCCCCAGCATTTT. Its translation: CASSQGAGPSSNQPQHF.

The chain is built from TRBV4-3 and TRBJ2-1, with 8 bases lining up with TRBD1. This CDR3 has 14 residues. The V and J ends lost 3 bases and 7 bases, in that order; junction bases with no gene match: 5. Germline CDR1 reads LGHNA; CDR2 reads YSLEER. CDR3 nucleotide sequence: TGCGCCAGCAGCCAGGAGACAGGGGATAATGAGCAGTTCTTC. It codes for CASSQETGDNEQFF.

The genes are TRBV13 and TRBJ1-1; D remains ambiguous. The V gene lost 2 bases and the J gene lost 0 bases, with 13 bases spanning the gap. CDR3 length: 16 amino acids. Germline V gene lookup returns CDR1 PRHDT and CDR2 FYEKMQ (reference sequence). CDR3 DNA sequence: TGTGCCAGCAGCTTATCCGGGCCGGAACTGAACACTGAAGCTTTCTTT. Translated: CASSLSGPELNTEAFF.

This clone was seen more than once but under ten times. Written as DNA, the CDR3 is TGTGCCTCGCTAGGGGGTGGGGGCACTGAAGCTTTCTTT. This codes for CASLGGGGTEAFF. The rearrangement uses TRBV10-3 and TRBJ1-1, with D possibly TRBD1 on 6 matching bases. Germline CDR1 reads ENHRY; CDR2 reads SYGVKD. V was pared by 11 bases and J by 4 bases, with 17 bases between. The length of the CDR3 is 13 residues.

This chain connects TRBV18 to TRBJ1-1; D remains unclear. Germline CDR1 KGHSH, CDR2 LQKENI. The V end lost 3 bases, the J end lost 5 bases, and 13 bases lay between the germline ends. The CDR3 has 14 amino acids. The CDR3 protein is CASSPTRKWTEAFF. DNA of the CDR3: TGTGCCAGCTCACCGACACGGAAGTGGACTGAAGCTTTCTTT. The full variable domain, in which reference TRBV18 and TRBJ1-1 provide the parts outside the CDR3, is NAGVMQNPRHLVRRRGQEARLRCSPMKGHSHVYWYRQLPEEGLKFMVYLQKENIIDESGMPKERFSAEFPKEGPSILRIQQVVRGDSAAYFCASSPTRKWTEAFFGQGTRLTVV.

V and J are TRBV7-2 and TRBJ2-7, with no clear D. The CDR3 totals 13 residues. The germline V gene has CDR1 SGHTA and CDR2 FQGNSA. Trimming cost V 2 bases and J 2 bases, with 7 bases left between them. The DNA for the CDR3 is TGTGCCAGCAGCTTATTTGATCCCTACGAGCAGTACTTC. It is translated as CASSLFDPYEQYF. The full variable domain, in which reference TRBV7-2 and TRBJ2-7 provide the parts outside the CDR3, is GAGVSQSPSNKVTEKGKDVELRCDPISGHTALYWYRQSLGQGLEFLIYFQGNSAPDKSGLPSDRFSAERTGGSVSTLTIQRTQQEDSAVYLCASSLFDPYEQYFGPGTRLTVT.

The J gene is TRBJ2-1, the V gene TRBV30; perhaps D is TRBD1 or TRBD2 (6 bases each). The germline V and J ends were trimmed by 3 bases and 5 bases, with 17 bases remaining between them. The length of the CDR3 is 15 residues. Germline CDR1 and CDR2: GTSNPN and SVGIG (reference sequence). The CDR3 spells CAWRGGTEYDNEQFF. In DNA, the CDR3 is TGTGCCTGGAGAGGGGGGACCGAATATGACAATGAGCAGTTCTTC. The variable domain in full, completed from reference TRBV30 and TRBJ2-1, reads SQTIHQWPATLVQPVGSPLSLECTVEGTSNPNLYWYRQAAGRGLQLLFYSVGIGQISSEVPQNLSASRPQDRQFILSSKKLLLSDSGFYLCAWRGGTEYDNEQFFGPGTRLTVL.

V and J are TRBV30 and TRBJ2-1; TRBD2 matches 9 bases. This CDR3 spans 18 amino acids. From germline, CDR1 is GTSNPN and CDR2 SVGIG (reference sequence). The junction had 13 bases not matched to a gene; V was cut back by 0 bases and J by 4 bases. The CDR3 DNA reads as TGTGCCTGGAGTGTACGGGGGGTTAGCGGGAGCCTATACAATGAGCAGTTCTTC. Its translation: CAWSVRGVSGSLYNEQFF.

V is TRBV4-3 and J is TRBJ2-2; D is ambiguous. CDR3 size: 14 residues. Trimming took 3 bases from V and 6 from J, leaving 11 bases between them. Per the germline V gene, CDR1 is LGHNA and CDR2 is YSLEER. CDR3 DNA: TGCGCCAGCAGCCACCGCGATGTGGCCGGGGAGCTGTTTTTT. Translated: CASSHRDVAGELFF.

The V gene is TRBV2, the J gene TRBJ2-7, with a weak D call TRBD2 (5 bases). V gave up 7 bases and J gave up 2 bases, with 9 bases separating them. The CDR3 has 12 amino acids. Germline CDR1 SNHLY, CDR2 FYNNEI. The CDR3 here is CASMTGTYEQYF. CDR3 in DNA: TGTGCCAGCATGACGGGAACCTACGAGCAGTACTTC.

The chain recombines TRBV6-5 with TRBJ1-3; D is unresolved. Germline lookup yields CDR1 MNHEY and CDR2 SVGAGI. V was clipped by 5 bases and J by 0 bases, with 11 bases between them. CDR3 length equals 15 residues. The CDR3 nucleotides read TGTGCCAGCAGTCCAAACAGCTTCTCTGGAAACACCATATATTTT. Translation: CASSPNSFSGNTIYF.

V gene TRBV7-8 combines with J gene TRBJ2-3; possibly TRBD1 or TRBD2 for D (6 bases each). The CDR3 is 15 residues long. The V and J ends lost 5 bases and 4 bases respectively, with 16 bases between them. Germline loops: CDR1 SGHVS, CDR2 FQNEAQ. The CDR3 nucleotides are TGTGCCAGCAGCCCGGCCCTGGGGGGCGCAGATACGCAGTATTTT. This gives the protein CASSPALGGADTQYF.

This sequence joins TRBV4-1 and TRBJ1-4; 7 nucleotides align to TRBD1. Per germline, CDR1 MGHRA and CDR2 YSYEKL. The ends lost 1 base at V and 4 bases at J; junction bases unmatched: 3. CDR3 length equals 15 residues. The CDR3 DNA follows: TGCGCCAGCAGCCAAGGAGGGGGCTATAATGAAAAACTGTTTTTT. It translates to CASSQGGGYNEKLFF.

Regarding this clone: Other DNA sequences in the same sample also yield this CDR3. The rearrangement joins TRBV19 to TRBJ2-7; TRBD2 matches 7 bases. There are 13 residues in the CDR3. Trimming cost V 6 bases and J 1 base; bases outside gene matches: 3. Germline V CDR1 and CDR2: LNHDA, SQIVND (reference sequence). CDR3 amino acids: CASSSSGSYEQYF. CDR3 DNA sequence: TGTGCCAGTAGCTCTAGCGGTTCCTACGAGCAGTACTTC.

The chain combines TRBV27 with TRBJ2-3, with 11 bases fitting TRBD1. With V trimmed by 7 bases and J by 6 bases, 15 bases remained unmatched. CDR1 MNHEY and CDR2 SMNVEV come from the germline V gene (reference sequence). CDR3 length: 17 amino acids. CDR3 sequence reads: CASTELGQGAQGDTQYF. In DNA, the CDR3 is TGTGCCAGCACCGAATTAGGACAGGGGGCGCAAGGGGATACGCAGTATTTT.